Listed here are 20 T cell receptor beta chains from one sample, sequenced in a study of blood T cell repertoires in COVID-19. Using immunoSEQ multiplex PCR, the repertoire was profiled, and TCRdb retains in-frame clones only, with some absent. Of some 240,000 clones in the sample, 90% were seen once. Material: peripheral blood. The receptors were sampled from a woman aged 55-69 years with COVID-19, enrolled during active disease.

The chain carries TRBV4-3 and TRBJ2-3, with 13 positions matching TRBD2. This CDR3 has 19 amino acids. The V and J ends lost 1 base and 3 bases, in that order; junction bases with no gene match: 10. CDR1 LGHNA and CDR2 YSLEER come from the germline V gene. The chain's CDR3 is CASSQGSRPGLAGTDTQYF. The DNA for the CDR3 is TGCGCCAGCAGCCAAGGCAGTCGGCCGGGACTAGCGGGGACAGATACGCAGTATTTT.

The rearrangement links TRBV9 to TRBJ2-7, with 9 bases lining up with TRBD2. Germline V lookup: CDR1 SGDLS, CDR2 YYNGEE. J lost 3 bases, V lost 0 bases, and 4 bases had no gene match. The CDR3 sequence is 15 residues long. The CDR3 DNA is TGTGCCAGCAGCGTAGAACCTAGCGGGGTCTACGAGCAGTACTTC. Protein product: CASSVEPSGVYEQYF.

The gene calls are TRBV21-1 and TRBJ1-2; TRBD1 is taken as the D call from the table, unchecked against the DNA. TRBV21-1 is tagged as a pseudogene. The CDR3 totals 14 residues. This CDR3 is CASSNIGQYYGYTF. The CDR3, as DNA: TGTGCCAGCAGCAACATAGGACAGTACTATGGCTACACCTTC.

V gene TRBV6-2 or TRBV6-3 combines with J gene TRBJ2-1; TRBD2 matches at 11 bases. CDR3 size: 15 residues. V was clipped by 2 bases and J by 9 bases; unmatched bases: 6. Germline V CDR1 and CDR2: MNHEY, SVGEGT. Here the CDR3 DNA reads TGTGCCAGCAGTTACGCGGGACTAGCGGTAACTGAGCAGTTCTTC. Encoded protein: CASSYAGLAVTEQFF.

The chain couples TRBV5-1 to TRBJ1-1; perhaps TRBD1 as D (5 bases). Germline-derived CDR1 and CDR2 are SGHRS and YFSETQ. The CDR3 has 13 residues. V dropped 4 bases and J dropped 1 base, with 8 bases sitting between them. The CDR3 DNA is TGCGCCAGCAGCATAGGACAGAACACTGAAGCTTTCTTT. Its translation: CASSIGQNTEAFF.

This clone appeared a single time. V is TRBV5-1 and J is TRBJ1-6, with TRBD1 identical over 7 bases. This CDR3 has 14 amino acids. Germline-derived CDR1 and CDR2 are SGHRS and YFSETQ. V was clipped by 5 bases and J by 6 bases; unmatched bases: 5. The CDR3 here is CASSLTGTNSPLHF. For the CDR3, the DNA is TGCGCCAGCAGTTTGACAGGGACTAATTCACCCCTCCACTTT.

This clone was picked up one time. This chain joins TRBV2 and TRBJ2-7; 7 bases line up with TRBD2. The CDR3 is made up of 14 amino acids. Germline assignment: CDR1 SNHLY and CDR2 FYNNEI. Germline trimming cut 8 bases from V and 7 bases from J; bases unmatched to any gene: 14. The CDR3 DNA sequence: TGTGCCAGCCTTAAGCGGGGTGCTCCGGGGGAGCAGTACTTC. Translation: CASLKRGAPGEQYF.

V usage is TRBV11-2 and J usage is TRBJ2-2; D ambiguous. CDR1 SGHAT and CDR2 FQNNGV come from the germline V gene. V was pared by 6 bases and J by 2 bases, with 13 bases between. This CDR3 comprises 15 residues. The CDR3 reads CASSFLRSNTGELFF. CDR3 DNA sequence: TGTGCCAGCAGTTTTCTTAGGAGTAACACCGGGGAGCTGTTTTTT. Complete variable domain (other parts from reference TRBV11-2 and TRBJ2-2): EAGVAQSPRYKIIEKRQSVAFWCNPISGHATLYWYQQILGQGPKLLIQFQNNGVVDDSQLPKDRFSAERLKGVDSTLKIQPAKLEDSAVYLCASSFLRSNTGELFFGEGSRLTVL.

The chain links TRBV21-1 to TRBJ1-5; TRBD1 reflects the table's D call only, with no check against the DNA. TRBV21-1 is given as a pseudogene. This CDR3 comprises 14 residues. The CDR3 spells CASVSDRPKQPQHF. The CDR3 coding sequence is TGTGCCAGCGTCTCCGACAGGCCGAAACAGCCCCAGCATTTT.

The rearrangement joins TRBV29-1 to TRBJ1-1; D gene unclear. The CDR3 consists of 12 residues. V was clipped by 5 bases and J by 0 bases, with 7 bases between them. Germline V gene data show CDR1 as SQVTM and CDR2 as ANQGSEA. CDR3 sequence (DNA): TGCAGCGTTCGTTACTTGAACACTGAAGCTTTCTTT. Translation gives CSVRYLNTEAFF.

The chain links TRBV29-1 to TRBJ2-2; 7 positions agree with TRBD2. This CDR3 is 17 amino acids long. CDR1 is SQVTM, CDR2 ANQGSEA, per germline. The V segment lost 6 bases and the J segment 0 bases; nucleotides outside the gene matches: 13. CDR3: CSVPVGLADPNTGELFF. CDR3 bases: TGCAGCGTGCCCGTGGGGCTAGCGGATCCGAACACCGGGGAGCTGTTTTTT.

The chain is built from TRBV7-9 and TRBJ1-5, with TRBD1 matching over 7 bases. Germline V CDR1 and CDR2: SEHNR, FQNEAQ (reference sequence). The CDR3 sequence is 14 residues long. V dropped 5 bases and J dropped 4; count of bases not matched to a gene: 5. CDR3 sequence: CASSLGQANQPQHF. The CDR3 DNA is TGTGCCAGCAGCCTTGGACAGGCAAATCAGCCCCAGCATTTT.

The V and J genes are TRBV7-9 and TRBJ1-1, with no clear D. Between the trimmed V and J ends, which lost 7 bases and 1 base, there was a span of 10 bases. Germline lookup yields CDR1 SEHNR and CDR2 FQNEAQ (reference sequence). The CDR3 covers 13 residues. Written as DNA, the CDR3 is TGTGCCAGCATCCTCTATGGGAACACTGAAGCTTTCTTT. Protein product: CASILYGNTEAFF.

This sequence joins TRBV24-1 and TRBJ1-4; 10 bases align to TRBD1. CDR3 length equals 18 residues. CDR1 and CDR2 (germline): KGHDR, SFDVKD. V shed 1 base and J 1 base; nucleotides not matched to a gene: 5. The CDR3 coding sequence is TGTGCCACCAGTGATTTACCGACAGGGGGCGTAACTAATGAAAAACTGTTTTTT. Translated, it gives CATSDLPTGGVTNEKLFF.

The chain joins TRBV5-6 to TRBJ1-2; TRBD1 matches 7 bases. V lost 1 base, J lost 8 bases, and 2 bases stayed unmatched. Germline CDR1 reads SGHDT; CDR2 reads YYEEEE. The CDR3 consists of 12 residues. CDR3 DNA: TGTGCCAGCAGCTTGTTAGGGGGCGGCTACACCTTC. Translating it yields CASSLLGGGYTF.

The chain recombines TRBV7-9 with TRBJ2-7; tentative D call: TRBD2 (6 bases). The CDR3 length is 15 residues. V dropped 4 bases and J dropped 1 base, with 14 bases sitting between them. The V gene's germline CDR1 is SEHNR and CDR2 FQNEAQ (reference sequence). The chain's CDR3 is CASSSLPGLSYEQYF. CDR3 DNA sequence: TGTGCCAGCAGCTCTCTCCCGGGACTTTCCTACGAGCAGTACTTC.

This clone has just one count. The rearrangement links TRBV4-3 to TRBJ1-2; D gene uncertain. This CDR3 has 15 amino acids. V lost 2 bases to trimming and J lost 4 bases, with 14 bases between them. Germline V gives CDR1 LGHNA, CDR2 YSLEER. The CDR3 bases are TGCGCCAGCAGCCAACGCCCGGGAGGTGCCTATGGCTACACCTTC. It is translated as CASSQRPGGAYGYTF.

The CDR3 reads CASSLEPRQGANTGELFF. The CDR3 region has the DNA TGCGCCAGCAGCTTGGAGCCGAGACAGGGGGCCAACACCGGGGAGCTGTTTTTT. The chain combines TRBV5-1 with TRBJ2-2; TRBD1 matches 10 bases. CDR3 length: 18 residues. The V segment lost 0 bases and the J segment 2 bases; nucleotides outside the gene matches: 7. Per germline, CDR1 SGHRS and CDR2 YFSETQ. Full variable domain (missing parts from reference TRBV5-1 and TRBJ2-2): KAGVTQTPRYLIKTRGQQVTLSCSPISGHRSVSWYQQTPGQGLQFLFEYFSETQRNKGNFPGRFSGRQFSNSRSEMNVSTLELGDSALYLCASSLEPRQGANTGELFFGEGSRLTVL.

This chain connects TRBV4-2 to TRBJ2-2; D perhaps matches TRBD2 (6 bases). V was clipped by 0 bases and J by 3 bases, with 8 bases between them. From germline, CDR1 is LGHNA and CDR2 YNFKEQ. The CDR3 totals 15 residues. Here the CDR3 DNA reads TGTGCCAGCAGCCAAGACGCGGGGTACACCGGGGAGCTGTTTTTT. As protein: CASSQDAGYTGELFF.

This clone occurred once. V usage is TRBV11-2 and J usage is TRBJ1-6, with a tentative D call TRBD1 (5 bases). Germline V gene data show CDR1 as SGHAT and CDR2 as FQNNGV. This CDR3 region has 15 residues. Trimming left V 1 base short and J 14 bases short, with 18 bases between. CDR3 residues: CASSLVSQGGVALHF. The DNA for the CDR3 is TGTGCCAGCAGCTTAGTGAGTCAGGGTGGGGTGGCCCTCCACTTT. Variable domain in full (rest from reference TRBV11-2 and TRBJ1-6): EAGVAQSPRYKIIEKRQSVAFWCNPISGHATLYWYQQILGQGPKLLIQFQNNGVVDDSQLPKDRFSAERLKGVDSTLKIQPAKLEDSAVYLCASSLVSQGGVALHFGNGTRLTVT.